The present TCR beta chain was sequenced within a study of post-analysis software for immune sequencing data. Overall study context: Multiple sclerosis in the patients followed relapsing-remitting, secondary progressive and progressive-relapsing courses.

This clonotype was detected ten times or more. What it binds is not known. Unique molecular identifiers tagged the TCR beta cDNA libraries. T cells numbering 1 to 10 million yielded roughly 0.5 million cDNA molecules. TCRdb called the PCR reads again in MiXCR, with one record for every CDR3 protein. Of 150,000 to 200,000 distinct CDR3 sequences in the sample, over 25% were seen once. There are 17 residues in the CDR3. V dropped 0 bases and J dropped 6; count of bases not matched to a gene: 11. Looked up from germline, CDR1 is LGHNA and CDR2 is YNFKEQ. Overall study results and limits: In patients, roughly 5 TRBV segments were more frequent than in controls, with TRBV5-6, TRBV5-1 and TRBV20-1 among them. Normalized Chao1 diversity in multiple sclerosis patients fell significantly below that of controls. F-measure co-clustering was strong for batch-matched samples.

The chain is built from TRBV4-2 and TRBJ1-2; TRBD1 matches at 9 bases. The sequence was collected from a girl between 5 and 17 years old with multiple sclerosis. The material sequenced was blood. This CDR3 reads CASSQDLGTGHFDGYTF. The DNA for the CDR3 is TGTGCCAGCAGCCAAGATTTAGGGACAGGGCATTTTGATGGCTACACCTTC.